This TCR beta chain was captured in a study of T-cell reconstitution after alpha-beta-depleted transplantation in children. Molecular barcoding with unique molecular identifiers was used for the TCRbeta library. TCRdb processed the PCR reads anew with MiXCR; each CDR3 protein has one entry. In the table there are approximately 350,000 distinct CDR3 sequences, around a tenth of which are singletons. V was pared by 11 bases and J by 6 bases, with 15 bases between. This CDR3 has 12 amino acids. Germline assignment: CDR1 ENHRY and CDR2 SYGVKD. Sequenced material: PBMCs from the stem cell graft donor, taken from the stem cell graft. The receptor was isolated from a human donor who donated a stem cell graft to a child with acute lymphoblastic leukemia. The V and J genes are TRBV10-3 and TRBJ2-3, with unresolved D. CDR3 residues: CASAVRFDTQYF. In DNA, the CDR3 is TGTGCCTCGGCGGTGAGATTTGATACGCAGTATTTT.